The TCR beta chain under discussion was sequenced for a study of Ad26.COV2.S vaccination and SARS-CoV-2 variants. Documented treatment: around 19 received Ad26.COV2.S at low or high dose, single or two shots; roughly five received placebo; per-sample allocation not given. Day 63 following the first vaccine or placebo injection was when the samples were taken. Germline V gene lookup returns CDR1 LNHDA and CDR2 SQIVND (reference sequence). This CDR3 has 15 amino acids. V was trimmed by 2 bases and J by 6 bases, leaving 16 bases between them. The repertoire was sequenced with immunoSEQ multiplex PCR; TCRdb's copy has only in-frame clones and lacks some. There are 300,000 to 400,000 clones in the sample; about 88% occur only once, and approximately 11% lies in the top ten.

The J gene is TRBJ1-2, the V gene TRBV19; a possible D gene is TRBD1 (5 bases). The TCR comes from a person between 18 and 65 years old who received the Ad26.COV2.S COVID-19 vaccine or a placebo. The source was peripheral blood, collected in a trial of Ad26.COV2.S vaccine versus placebo. The CDR3 DNA reads as TGTGCCAGTAGTATAACCCGCGACAGATTTGATGGCTACACCTTC. Residues: CASSITRDRFDGYTF.